This TCR beta chain was retrieved from a study of blood T cell repertoires in COVID-19. For the study at large: Collection of acute and convalescent COVID-19 samples took place in the United States, Italy and Spain.

In the original analysis: Reference gene primer amplification gave estimated nucleated cell counts. Profiling relied on immunoSEQ multiplex PCR, and the TCRdb table lists in-frame clones only, not all of them. The V and J calls and the clone size are those of that table, but D and trimming were determined from the DNA. The profile covers roughly 250,000 clones, with roughly 79% appearing a single time and 2.5% to 3% taken by the ten largest. This CDR3 is 15 amino acids long. Germline CDR1 is MNHNY and CDR2 is SVGAGI (reference sequence). The ends lost 4 bases at V and 5 bases at J; junction bases unmatched: 4.

J is TRBJ1-5 and V is TRBV6-6; 11 positions match TRBD1. The material sequenced was peripheral blood. The clonotype originates from an older woman with active or convalescent COVID-19. The CDR3 protein is CASSFRDRGDQPQHF. CDR3 DNA: TGTGCCAGCAGTTTCAGGGACAGGGGGGATCAGCCCCAGCATTTT.